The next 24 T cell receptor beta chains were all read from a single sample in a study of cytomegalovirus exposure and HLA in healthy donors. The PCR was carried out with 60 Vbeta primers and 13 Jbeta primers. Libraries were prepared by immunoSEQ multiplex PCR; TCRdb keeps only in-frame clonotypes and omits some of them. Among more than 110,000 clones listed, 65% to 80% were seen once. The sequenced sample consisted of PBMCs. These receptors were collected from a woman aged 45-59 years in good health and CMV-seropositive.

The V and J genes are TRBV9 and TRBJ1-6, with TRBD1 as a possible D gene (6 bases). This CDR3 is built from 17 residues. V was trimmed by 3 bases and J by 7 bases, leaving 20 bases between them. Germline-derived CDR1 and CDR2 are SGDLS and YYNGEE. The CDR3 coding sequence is TGTGCCAGCAGCGCGGAATTTACAGGGCCGCAAAATTCACCCCTCCACTTT. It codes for CASSAEFTGPQNSPLHF.

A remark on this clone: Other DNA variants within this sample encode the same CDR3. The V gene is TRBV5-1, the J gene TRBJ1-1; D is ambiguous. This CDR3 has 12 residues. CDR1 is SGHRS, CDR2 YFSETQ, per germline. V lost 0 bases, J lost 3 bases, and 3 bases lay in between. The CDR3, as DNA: TGCGCCAGCAGCTTGGCGGACACTGAAGCTTTCTTT. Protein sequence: CASSLADTEAFF.

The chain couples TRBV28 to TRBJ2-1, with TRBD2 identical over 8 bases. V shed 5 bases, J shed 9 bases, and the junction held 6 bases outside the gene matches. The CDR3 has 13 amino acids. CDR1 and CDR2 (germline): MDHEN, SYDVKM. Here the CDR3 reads CASSPGGGGEQFF. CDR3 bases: TGTGCCAGCAGTCCGGGGGGGGGCGGTGAGCAGTTCTTC.

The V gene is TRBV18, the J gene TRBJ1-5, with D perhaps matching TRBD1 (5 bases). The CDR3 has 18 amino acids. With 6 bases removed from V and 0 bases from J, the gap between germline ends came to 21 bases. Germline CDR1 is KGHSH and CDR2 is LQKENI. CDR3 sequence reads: CASSFSQGGGYSNQPQHF. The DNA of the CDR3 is TGTGCCAGCTCTTTTTCCCAGGGCGGGGGATATAGCAATCAGCCCCAGCATTTT.

CDR3 nucleotide sequence: TGTGCCAGTAGTATCCCCATCGGGGTTAGCTATGGCTACACCTTC. Protein: CASSIPIGVSYGYTF. V gene TRBV19 combines with J gene TRBJ1-2; D gene uncertain. The CDR3 length is 15 residues. V lost 3 bases to trimming and J lost 4 bases, with 15 bases between them. Per the germline V gene, CDR1 is LNHDA and CDR2 is SQIVND (reference sequence).

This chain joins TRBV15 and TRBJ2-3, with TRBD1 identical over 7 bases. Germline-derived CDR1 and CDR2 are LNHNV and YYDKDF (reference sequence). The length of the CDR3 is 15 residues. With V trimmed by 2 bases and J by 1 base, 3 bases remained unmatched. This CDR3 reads CATSRSGTGTDTQYF. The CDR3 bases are TGTGCCACCAGCAGATCGGGGACAGGCACAGATACGCAGTATTTT.

In DNA, the CDR3 is TGTGCCAGCAGCTCCTGGGAGACTGGGACTGAAGCTTTCTTT. This encodes CASSSWETGTEAFF. V and J are TRBV11-2 and TRBJ1-1; D gene unclear. The V gene lost 4 bases and the J gene lost 5 bases, with 14 bases spanning the gap. Looked up from germline, CDR1 is SGHAT and CDR2 is FQNNGV. CDR3 length: 14 residues. Full variable domain (rest looked up from reference TRBV11-2 and TRBJ1-1): EAGVAQSPRYKIIEKRQSVAFWCNPISGHATLYWYQQILGQGPKLLIQFQNNGVVDDSQLPKDRFSAERLKGVDSTLKIQPAKLEDSAVYLCASSSWETGTEAFFGQGTRLTVV.

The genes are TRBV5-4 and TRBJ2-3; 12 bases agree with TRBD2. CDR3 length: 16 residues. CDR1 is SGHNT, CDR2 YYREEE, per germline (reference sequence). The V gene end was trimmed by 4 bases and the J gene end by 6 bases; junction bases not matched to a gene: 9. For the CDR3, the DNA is TGTGCCAGCAGCCCCCCTACTAGCGGGGGGAGGGATACGCAGTATTTT. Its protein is CASSPPTSGGRDTQYF.

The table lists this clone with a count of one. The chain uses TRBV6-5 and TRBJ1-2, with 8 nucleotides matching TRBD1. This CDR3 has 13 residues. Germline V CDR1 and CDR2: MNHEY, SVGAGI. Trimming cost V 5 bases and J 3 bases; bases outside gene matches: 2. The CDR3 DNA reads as TGTGCCAGCAGTGGACAGGGTTACTATGGCTACACCTTC. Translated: CASSGQGYYGYTF.

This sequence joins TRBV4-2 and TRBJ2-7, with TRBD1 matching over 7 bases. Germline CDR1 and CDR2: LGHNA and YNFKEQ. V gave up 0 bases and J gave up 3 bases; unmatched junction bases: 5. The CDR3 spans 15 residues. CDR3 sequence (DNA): TGTGCCAGCAGCCAAGATGAGGCAGGGGGCTACGAGCAGTACTTC. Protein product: CASSQDEAGGYEQYF.

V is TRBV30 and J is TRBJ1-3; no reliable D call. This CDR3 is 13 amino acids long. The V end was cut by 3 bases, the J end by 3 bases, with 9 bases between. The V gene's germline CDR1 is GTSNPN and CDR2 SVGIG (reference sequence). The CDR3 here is CAWSYSNGNTIYF. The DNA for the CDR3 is TGTGCCTGGAGCTACAGCAATGGAAACACCATATATTTT.

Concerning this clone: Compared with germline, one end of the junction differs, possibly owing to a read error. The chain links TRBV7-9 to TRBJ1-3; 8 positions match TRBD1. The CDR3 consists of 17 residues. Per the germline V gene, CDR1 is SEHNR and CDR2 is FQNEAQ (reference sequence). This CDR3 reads CSSSWVGQGGSGNTIYF. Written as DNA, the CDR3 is TGTTCCAGCAGCTGGGTCGGACAGGGAGGCTCTGGAAACACCATATATTTT.

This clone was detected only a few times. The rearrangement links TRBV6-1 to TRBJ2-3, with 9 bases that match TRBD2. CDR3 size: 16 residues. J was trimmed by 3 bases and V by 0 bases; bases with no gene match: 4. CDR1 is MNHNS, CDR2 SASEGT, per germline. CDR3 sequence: CASSEARGGGTDTQYF. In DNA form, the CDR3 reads TGTGCCAGCAGTGAAGCGCGCGGGGGGGGTACAGATACGCAGTATTTT.

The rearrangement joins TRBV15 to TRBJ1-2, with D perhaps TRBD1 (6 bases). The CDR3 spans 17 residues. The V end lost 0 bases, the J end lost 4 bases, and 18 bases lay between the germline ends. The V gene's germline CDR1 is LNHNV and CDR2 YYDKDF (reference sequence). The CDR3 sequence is CATSRDLTGISTYGYTF. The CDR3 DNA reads TGTGCCACCAGCAGAGATCTAACAGGGATAAGTACCTATGGCTACACCTTC. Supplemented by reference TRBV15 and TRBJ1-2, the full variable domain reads DAMVIQNPRYQVTQFGKPVTLSCSQTLNHNVMYWYQQKSSQAPKLLFHYYDKDFNNEADTPDNFQSRRPNTSFCFLDIRSPGLGDTAMYLCATSRDLTGISTYGYTFGSGTRLTVV.

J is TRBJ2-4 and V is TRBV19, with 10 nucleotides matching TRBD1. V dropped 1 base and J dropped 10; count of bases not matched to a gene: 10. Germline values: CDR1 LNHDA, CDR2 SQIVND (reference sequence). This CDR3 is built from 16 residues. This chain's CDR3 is CASSIVRTGGFIIQYF. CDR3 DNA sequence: TGTGCCAGTAGTATAGTAAGGACAGGGGGATTTATTATTCAGTACTTC.

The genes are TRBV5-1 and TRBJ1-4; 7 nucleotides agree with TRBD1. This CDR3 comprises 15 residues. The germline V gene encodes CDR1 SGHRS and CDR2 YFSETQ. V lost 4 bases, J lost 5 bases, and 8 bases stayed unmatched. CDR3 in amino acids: CASSARGQLNEKLFF. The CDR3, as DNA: TGCGCCAGCAGCGCCCGGGGACAGTTAAATGAAAAACTGTTTTTT.

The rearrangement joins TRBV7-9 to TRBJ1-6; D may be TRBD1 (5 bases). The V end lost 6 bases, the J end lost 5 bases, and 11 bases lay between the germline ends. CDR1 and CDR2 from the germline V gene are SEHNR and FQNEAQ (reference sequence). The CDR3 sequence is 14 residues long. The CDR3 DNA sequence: TGTGCCAGCAGGGCCGGACATAATAATTCACCCCTCCACTTT. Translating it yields CASRAGHNNSPLHF.

The CDR3 here is CASSLALRGGGETQYF. CDR3 nucleotides: TGTGCCAGCAGCTTAGCCCTCCGGGGGGGCGGGGAGACCCAGTACTTC. This rearrangement joins TRBV7-8 to TRBJ2-5; 8 nucleotides align to TRBD2. Germline trimming cut 0 bases from V and 5 bases from J; bases unmatched to any gene: 8. The CDR3 length is 16 residues. The germline V gene encodes CDR1 SGHVS and CDR2 FQNEAQ. The full variable domain, with the rest looked up from reference TRBV7-8 and TRBJ2-5, is GAGVSQSPRYKVAKRGQDVALRCDPISGHVSLFWYQQALGQGPEFLTYFQNEAQLDKSGLPSDRFFAERPEGSVSTLKIQRTQQEDSAVYLCASSLALRGGGETQYFGPGTRLLVL.

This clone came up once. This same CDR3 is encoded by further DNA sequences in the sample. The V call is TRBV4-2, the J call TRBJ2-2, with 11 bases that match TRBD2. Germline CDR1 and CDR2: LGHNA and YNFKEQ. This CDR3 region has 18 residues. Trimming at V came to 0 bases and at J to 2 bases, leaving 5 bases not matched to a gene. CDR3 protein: CASSQDPSGGFNTGELFF. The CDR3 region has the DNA TGTGCCAGCAGCCAAGATCCTAGCGGGGGGTTCAACACCGGGGAGCTGTTTTTT.

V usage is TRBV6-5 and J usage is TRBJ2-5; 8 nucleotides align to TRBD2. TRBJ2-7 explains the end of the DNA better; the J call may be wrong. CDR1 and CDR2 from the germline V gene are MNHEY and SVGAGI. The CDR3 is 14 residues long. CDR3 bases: TGTGCCAGCAGGAAGCGGGGGCCGGCAGGCGAGCAGTACTTC. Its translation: CASRKRGPAGEQYF.

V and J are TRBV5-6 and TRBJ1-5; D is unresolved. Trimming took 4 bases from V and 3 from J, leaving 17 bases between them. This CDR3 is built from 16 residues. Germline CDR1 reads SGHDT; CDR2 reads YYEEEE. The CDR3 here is CASSPGPPEVNQPQHF. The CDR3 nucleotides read TGTGCCAGCAGCCCGGGTCCCCCCGAAGTCAATCAGCCCCAGCATTTT. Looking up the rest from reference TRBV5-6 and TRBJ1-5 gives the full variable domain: DAGVTQSPTHLIKTRGQQVTLRCSPKSGHDTVSWYQQALGQGPQFIFQYYEEEERQRGNFPDRFSGHQFPNYSSELNVNALLLGDSALYLCASSPGPPEVNQPQHFGDGTRLSIL.

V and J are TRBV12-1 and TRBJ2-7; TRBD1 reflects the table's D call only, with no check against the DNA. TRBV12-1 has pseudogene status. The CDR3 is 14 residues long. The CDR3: CASSLNRAYYEQYF. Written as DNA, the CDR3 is TGTGCCAGCAGCTTAAACAGGGCGTATTACGAGCAGTACTTC.

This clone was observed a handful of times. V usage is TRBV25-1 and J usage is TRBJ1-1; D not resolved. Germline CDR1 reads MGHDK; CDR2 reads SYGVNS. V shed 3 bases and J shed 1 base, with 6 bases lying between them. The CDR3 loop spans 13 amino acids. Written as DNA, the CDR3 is TGTGCCAGCAGTGATTACAGGAACACTGAAGCTTTCTTT. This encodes CASSDYRNTEAFF.

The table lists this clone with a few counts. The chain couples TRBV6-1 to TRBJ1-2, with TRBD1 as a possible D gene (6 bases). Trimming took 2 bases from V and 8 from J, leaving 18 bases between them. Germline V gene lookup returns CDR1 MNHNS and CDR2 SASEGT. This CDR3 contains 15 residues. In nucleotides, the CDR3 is TGTGCCAGCAGTGAATCCGGGGGGCGATTGAACGGCTACACCTTC. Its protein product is CASSESGGRLNGYTF.